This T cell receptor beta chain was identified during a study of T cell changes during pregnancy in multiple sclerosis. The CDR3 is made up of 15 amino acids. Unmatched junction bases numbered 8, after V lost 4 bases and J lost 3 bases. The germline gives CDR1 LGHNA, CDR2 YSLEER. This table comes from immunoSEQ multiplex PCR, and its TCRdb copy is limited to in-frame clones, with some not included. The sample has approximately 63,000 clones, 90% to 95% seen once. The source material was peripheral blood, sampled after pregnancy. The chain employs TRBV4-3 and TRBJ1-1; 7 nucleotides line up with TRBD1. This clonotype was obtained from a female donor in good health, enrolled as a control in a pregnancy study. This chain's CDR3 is CASSPARGLYTEAFF. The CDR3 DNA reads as TGCGCCAGCAGCCCAGCTAGGGGGCTATACACTGAAGCTTTCTTT.